The clone carrying this T cell receptor beta chain was observed many times. The time point is: newly diagnosed GD, antithyroid drugs for less than 3 months. The authors made the TCR library using RNA they extracted from PBMCs. These data are taken from a study of regulatory T cells in long-lasting Graves disease. CDR3 regions were amplified by Arm-PCR using iRepertoire HTBI primers to build TCR beta libraries. TCRdb analysed the multiplex PCR reads with MiXCR anew, one entry per CDR3 protein. The sample carries roughly 420,000 distinct CDR3 sequences, around 17% recorded once. Germline assignment: CDR1 SNHLY and CDR2 FYNNEI. This CDR3 region has 14 residues. With 7 bases clipped from V and 5 bases from J, the junction kept 8 bases outside the gene matches. The same sample was also studied in work on T cells in Graves' hyperthyroidism and ophthalmopathy. That study reports: Hyperthyroidism was newly diagnosed in patients aged 18 to 65 (duration under 2 months).

The sequence was collected from a woman in her 30s with Graves disease. This specimen consisted of peripheral blood mononuclear cells (PBMCs), obtained at new diagnosis, from a patient treated with antithyroid drugs. The chain has TRBV2 and TRBJ2-5; 9 bases map to TRBD1. CDR3 sequence reads: CASIGYGTGETQYF. In DNA form, the CDR3 reads TGTGCCAGCATTGGCTACGGGACAGGGGAGACCCAGTACTTC.